A single sample is the source of the 24 T cell receptor beta chains below, sequenced in a study of cytomegalovirus exposure and HLA in healthy donors (dated by TCRdb to about 2017). Libraries were built with the immunoSEQ multiplex PCR assay. A mixture of 60 forward primers for TCR Vbeta segments and 13 reverse primers for TCR Jbeta segments was used in the multiplex PCR. The immuneACCESS repertoire file appears here via TCRdb, limited to in-frame rearrangements. These files lack a portion of the clones; in checked studies, under half of the deficit traces to unresolved V genes, and the cause of the others is not known. The table for this sample lists around 180,000 clones; less than 85% of them were counted only once. Clones ranked in the top ten supply 4% to 6% of the sample. What was sequenced was PBMCs. The source of these receptors is a young man in good health and CMV-seronegative.

The chain combines TRBV14 with TRBJ2-3; the D gene is possibly TRBD2 (5 bases). The CDR3 is 18 residues long. CDR1 is SGHDN, CDR2 FVKESK, per germline. V was clipped by 1 base and J by 0 bases, with 17 bases between them. The CDR3, as DNA: TGTGCCAGCAGCCAAGGACCAGGACTTCTCAGGAGCACAGATACGCAGTATTTT. This codes for CASSQGPGLLRSTDTQYF. The whole variable domain, filled in from reference TRBV14 and TRBJ2-3, reads EAGVTQFPSHSVIEKGQTVTLRCDPISGHDNLYWYRRVMGKEIKFLLHFVKESKQDESGMPNNRFLAERTGGTYSTLKVQPAELEDSGVYFCASSQGPGLLRSTDTQYFGPGTRLTVL.

This sequence joins TRBV28 and TRBJ1-5; 11 bases align to TRBD1. The CDR3 is 14 residues long. The junction had 4 bases not matched to a gene; V was cut back by 6 bases and J by 6 bases. Germline values: CDR1 MDHEN, CDR2 SYDVKM. The CDR3 sequence: CASRAGTGGQPQHF. CDR3 DNA: TGTGCCAGCAGGGCCGGGACAGGGGGTCAGCCCCAGCATTTT.

The rearrangement joins TRBV19 to TRBJ2-1; D not resolved. Germline V gives CDR1 LNHDA, CDR2 SQIVND (reference sequence). This CDR3 contains 14 residues. Trimming left V 3 bases short and J 9 bases short, with 15 bases between. The CDR3 nucleotides are TGTGCCAGTAGTATCGAAGCAGGTAGTGTTGAGCAGTTCTTC. Translation: CASSIEAGSVEQFF.

The chain combines TRBV9 with TRBJ1-4, with unresolved D. CDR3 size: 15 residues. Germline V gene lookup returns CDR1 SGDLS and CDR2 YYNGEE. Trimming cost V 3 bases and J 1 base, with 10 bases left between them. The CDR3 DNA sequence: TGTGCCAGCAGCGCAAGAGGCGTAACTAATGAAAAACTGTTTTTT. Amino acids: CASSARGVTNEKLFF.

The chain combines TRBV5-4 with TRBJ1-4, with D possibly matching TRBD1 (5 bases). The CDR3 contains 17 residues. Per germline, CDR1 SGHNT and CDR2 YYREEE (reference sequence). V shed 4 bases and J shed 3 bases, with 19 bases lying between them. DNA for the CDR3: TGTGCCAGCAGCCTGGGGAGGGGACGAGCGGCTAATGAAAAACTGTTTTTT. It encodes CASSLGRGRAANEKLFF.

The table lists this clone with a count of one. The chain is built from TRBV28 and TRBJ2-2, with TRBD1 matching 10 bases. The CDR3 covers 15 residues. CDR1 MDHEN and CDR2 SYDVKM come from the germline V gene. V was pared by 6 bases and J by 4 bases, with 5 bases of the junction left unmatched. CDR3 residues: CASSRTGGRTGELFF. CDR3 nucleotides: TGTGCCAGCAGCCGGACAGGGGGTCGCACCGGGGAGCTGTTTTTT.

This clone was picked up one time. The rearrangement links TRBV29-1 to TRBJ2-5; 16 positions match TRBD2. Germline V CDR1 and CDR2: SQVTM, ANQGSEA. CDR3 size: 15 residues. The ends lost 4 bases at V and 3 bases at J; junction bases unmatched: 2. The CDR3 DNA reads as TGCAGCGTTGGGGGGACTAGCGGGAGGGAAGAGACCCAGTACTTC. Encoded protein: CSVGGTSGREETQYF.

The chain links TRBV28 to TRBJ1-5; a weak D match, TRBD1 (6 bases). V lost 6 bases and J 6 bases, leaving 12 bases between the germline ends. The CDR3 contains 13 residues. Germline V gene sequence: CDR1 MDHEN, CDR2 SYDVKM. CDR3 in DNA: TGTGCCAGCAGAACAGGGCCCCCTCAGCCCCAGCATTTT. This gives the protein CASRTGPPQPQHF. Looking up the rest from reference TRBV28 and TRBJ1-5 gives the full variable domain: DVKVTQSSRYLVKRTGEKVFLECVQDMDHENMFWYRQDPGLGLRLIYFSYDVKMKEKGDIPEGYSVSREKKERFSLILESASTNQTSMYLCASRTGPPQPQHFGDGTRLSIL.

CDR3 sequence (DNA): TGTGCCAGTGGGGACAGGGGCGACGGTGAAGCTTTCTTT. Translating it yields CASGDRGDGEAFF. The chain uses TRBV19 and TRBJ1-1; 10 bases match TRBD1. The trim removed 8 bases at V and 7 bases at J, leaving 7 bases unmatched. Germline V CDR1 and CDR2: LNHDA, SQIVND (reference sequence). The CDR3 contains 13 residues.

The sample holds one count of this clone. The chain carries TRBV6-6 and TRBJ2-7, with a tentative D call TRBD1 (5 bases). Trimming shortened V by 3 bases and J by 5 bases, and 17 bases separated the two germline ends. This CDR3 contains 15 residues. Germline V gene lookup returns CDR1 MNHNY and CDR2 SVGAGI (reference sequence). The CDR3 sequence is CASSYLASGNHEQYF. In DNA form, the CDR3 reads TGTGCCAGCAGTTATTTGGCTTCAGGGAACCACGAGCAGTACTTC.

The J gene is TRBJ2-1, the V gene TRBV7-3, with 12 positions matching TRBD2. CDR1 and CDR2 from the germline V gene are SGHTA and FQGTGA. Trimming at V came to 2 bases and at J to 10 bases, leaving 3 bases not matched to a gene. This CDR3 contains 14 residues. CDR3 nucleotides: TGTGCCAGCAGCTTACTAGCGGGGGGGCGGGAGCAGTTCTTC. Amino acids: CASSLLAGGREQFF. Looking up the rest from reference TRBV7-3 and TRBJ2-1 gives the full variable domain: GAGVSQTPSNKVTEKGKYVELRCDPISGHTALYWYRQSLGQGPEFLIYFQGTGAADDSGLPNDRFFAVRPEGSVSTLKIQRTERGDSAVYLCASSLLAGGREQFFGPGTRLTVL.

V is TRBV7-9 and J is TRBJ2-1, with 11 bases lining up with TRBD2. This CDR3 has 17 residues. The V gene's germline CDR1 is SEHNR and CDR2 FQNEAQ (reference sequence). Losses at the gene ends were 7 bases for V and 5 bases for J; bases not matched to a gene: 13. The CDR3 DNA reads as TGTGCCAGCACCTACAATCCGGGACTAGCGGAACACAATGAGCAGTTCTTC. Protein product: CASTYNPGLAEHNEQFF.

The rearrangement uses TRBV5-6 and TRBJ1-1; TRBD1 matches at 8 bases. The J segment lost 3 bases and the V segment lost 0 bases, leaving 1 base of the junction unmatched. Germline V lookup: CDR1 SGHDT, CDR2 YYEEEE. This CDR3 contains 14 residues. CDR3 amino acids: CASSLGQGYTEAFF. CDR3 bases: TGTGCCAGCAGCTTGGGACAGGGGTACACTGAAGCTTTCTTT.

This chain links TRBV18 with TRBJ1-5, with 7 positions matching TRBD1. Germline CDR1 KGHSH, CDR2 LQKENI. With V trimmed by 3 bases and J by 7 bases, 6 bases remained unmatched. The CDR3 is 14 residues long. The CDR3 sequence is CASSPDRQRQPQHF. CDR3 sequence (DNA): TGTGCCAGCTCACCGGACAGGCAGCGGCAGCCCCAGCATTTT. Combining the CDR3 with reference TRBV18 and TRBJ1-5 gives the whole variable domain NAGVMQNPRHLVRRRGQEARLRCSPMKGHSHVYWYRQLPEEGLKFMVYLQKENIIDESGMPKERFSAEFPKEGPSILRIQQVVRGDSAAYFCASSPDRQRQPQHFGDGTRLSIL.

This chain links TRBV11-2 with TRBJ2-2; D ambiguous. The CDR3 spans 13 residues. V lost 3 bases to trimming and J lost 4 bases, with 6 bases between them. Germline-derived CDR1 and CDR2 are SGHAT and FQNNGV. CDR3 DNA: TGTGCCAGCAGCTTCCTTAGCACCGGGGAGCTGTTTTTT. Translated: CASSFLSTGELFF. Full variable domain (missing parts from reference TRBV11-2 and TRBJ2-2): EAGVAQSPRYKIIEKRQSVAFWCNPISGHATLYWYQQILGQGPKLLIQFQNNGVVDDSQLPKDRFSAERLKGVDSTLKIQPAKLEDSAVYLCASSFLSTGELFFGEGSRLTVL.

This clone was seen only a few times. This rearrangement joins TRBV5-1 to TRBJ2-3, with a possible D match to TRBD2 (6 bases). With 2 bases removed from V and 0 bases from J, the gap between germline ends came to 19 bases. CDR1 and CDR2 from the germline V gene are SGHRS and YFSETQ. The length of the CDR3 is 18 residues. The CDR3: CASSLVRGLAGSTDTQYF. In DNA form, the CDR3 reads TGCGCCAGCAGCTTAGTGCGGGGACTCGCTGGTAGCACAGATACGCAGTATTTT.

V usage is TRBV27 and J usage is TRBJ1-1; D is uncertain. The CDR3 loop spans 13 amino acids. With 6 bases removed from V and 7 bases from J, the gap between germline ends came to 15 bases. CDR1 is MNHEY and CDR2 is SMNVEV in the germline V gene (reference sequence). The CDR3 DNA follows: TGTGCCAGCAGCCTATCTGTGCATGGTGAAGCTTTCTTT. It codes for CASSLSVHGEAFF.

CDR3 sequence reads: CASTGAGHSSYNEQFF. The CDR3 DNA follows: TGTGCCAGCACAGGAGCGGGTCACAGCTCCTACAATGAGCAGTTCTTC. The chain joins TRBV6-6 to TRBJ2-1; possibly TRBD2 for D (6 bases). Germline CDR1 reads MNHNY; CDR2 reads SVGAGI (reference sequence). V was shortened by 7 bases and J by 0 bases, with 16 bases between the two germline ends. This CDR3 is 16 amino acids long.

The genes are TRBV14 and TRBJ1-1; 9 nucleotides match TRBD1. In germline, CDR1 is SGHDN, CDR2 FVKESK. V shed 6 bases and J 4 bases; nucleotides not matched to a gene: 3. This CDR3 region has 13 residues. CDR3 protein: CASSTTGGTEAFF. As DNA, the CDR3 is TGTGCCAGCAGTACGACAGGGGGCACTGAAGCTTTCTTT. Combining the CDR3 with reference TRBV14 and TRBJ1-1 gives the whole variable domain EAGVTQFPSHSVIEKGQTVTLRCDPISGHDNLYWYRRVMGKEIKFLLHFVKESKQDESGMPNNRFLAERTGGTYSTLKVQPAELEDSGVYFCASSTTGGTEAFFGQGTRLTVV.

The gene calls are TRBV11-2 and TRBJ2-1; D remains unclear. V lost 6 bases and J lost 5, with 14 bases in between. The CDR3 length is 14 residues. From germline, CDR1 is SGHAT and CDR2 FQNNGV. The CDR3 loop reads CASSQLKEHNEQFF. CDR3 bases: TGTGCCAGCAGTCAACTCAAAGAGCACAATGAGCAGTTCTTC. The full variable domain, in which reference TRBV11-2 and TRBJ2-1 provide the parts outside the CDR3, is EAGVAQSPRYKIIEKRQSVAFWCNPISGHATLYWYQQILGQGPKLLIQFQNNGVVDDSQLPKDRFSAERLKGVDSTLKIQPAKLEDSAVYLCASSQLKEHNEQFFGPGTRLTVL.

This clone has a handful of counts. The rearrangement links TRBV10-2 to TRBJ2-2, with 11 bases aligning to TRBD1. Germline V CDR1 and CDR2: WSHSY, SAAADI. This CDR3 has 15 amino acids. The V segment lost 11 bases and the J segment 0 bases; nucleotides outside the gene matches: 5. CDR3 bases: TGCGCCCTGGGACAGGGGGAATCGAACACCGGGGAGCTGTTTTTT. This translates into CALGQGESNTGELFF.

J is TRBJ2-7 and V is TRBV20-1; tentatively, D is TRBD1 (6 bases). The CDR3 runs to 11 residues. Trimming took off 3 bases at V and 8 bases at J, with 11 bases between the two ends. Per germline, CDR1 DFQATT and CDR2 SNEGSKA (reference sequence). The CDR3 spells CSARGQLQQYF. CDR3 bases: TGCAGTGCTAGGGGACAACTGCAGCAGTACTTC.

The J gene is TRBJ2-7, the V gene TRBV5-1; possible D gene TRBD1, 5 bases. The CDR3 has 13 amino acids. Trimming took 5 bases from V and 3 from J, leaving 12 bases between them. Germline V gene sequence: CDR1 SGHRS, CDR2 YFSETQ. CDR3 nucleotides: TGCGCCAGCAGACAGGAACCGGTCTACGAGCAGTACTTC. Translating it yields CASRQEPVYEQYF.

The chain has TRBV29-1 and TRBJ2-6; D remains unclear. Germline V gene lookup returns CDR1 SQVTM and CDR2 ANQGSEA. V was trimmed by 3 bases and J by 0 bases, leaving 3 bases between them. The CDR3 is 13 amino acids. CDR3 region: CSVEYSGANVLTF. The CDR3 DNA sequence: TGCAGCGTTGAGTACTCTGGGGCCAACGTCCTGACTTTC.